A single T cell receptor (beta chain) is shown here with its context. This clonotype was counted between two and nine times. Its antigen remains undetermined. No qualities accompany the bases; no much larger clone lies one base away. The source of the sample is a study of T cell repertoires in cytomegalovirus infection (dated 2019 in TCRdb). Study-level background: Peptide stimulations targeted recently identified HLA-C-restricted CMV epitopes, whose presentation resists viral immunomodulation, together with well-studied HLA-B-restricted epitopes. Donor HLA type was relevant to the analysis, as public TCR beta signatures indicated carriage of CMV infection together with the matching HLA type. Paper-wide results and their limitations: The ex vivo response was dominated by HLA-C-restricted CMV-specific TCR beta clonotypes, which also provided the single most frequent clonotype in two of eight donors. Cumulative frequency of public TCR beta family members discriminated carriers of CMV infection plus the relevant HLA type in this cohort and an independent roughly 350-donor cohort.

This specimen's treatment or condition label, interpreted: in vitro stimulation with specific CMV peptide epitopes to enrich CMV-specific T cells. Sequencing used an Illumina HiSeq 1500. TCRdb reworked the public reads: Q25 trimming with fastp, MiXCR clone assembly, productive beta chains retained. Each CDR3 protein appears once, grouped with its most common genes and DNA. For this sample there are 360,000 or so distinct CDR3 sequences; approximately 30% appear just once. The top ten hold 13% of the sample. The germline V gene (reference sequence) specifies SGHNT as CDR1 and YYREEE as CDR2. The CDR3 runs 14 amino acids, cysteine and phenylalanine included. Only the CDR3 DNA stays, 42 bases, in frame from base 1. V lost 2 bases and J lost 3 bases, and the count of bases not matched to a germline gene is 1.

This sample comprised cultured PBMCs, obtained from culture after CMV antigen stimulation. The chain employs TRBV5-4 and TRBJ1-2; 10 nucleotides in the junction match TRBD1. The source is a human donor in good health (CMV status not recorded). Some clones in this sample may be carry-over from other donors' samples. The CDR3 protein is CASSFGQGDYGYTF. The nucleotides are TGTGCCAGCAGCTTCGGACAGGGGGACTATGGCTACACCTTC.